This entry lists 9 T cell receptor beta chains sequenced from one sample in a study of blood T cell repertoires in COVID-19. Only in-frame clones appear in the TCRdb table, and some are missing; sequencing was by immunoSEQ multiplex PCR. The sample records some 260,000 clones, 70% to 90% being singletons. The source material was peripheral blood. These receptors were taken from a woman aged 35 to 49 who had recovered from COVID-19.

This clone was seen only a few times. The chain employs TRBV6-5 and TRBJ2-7; possible D gene TRBD2, 6 bases. Trimming cost V 0 bases and J 5 bases, with 14 bases left between them. From germline, CDR1 is MNHEY and CDR2 SVGAGI. CDR3 length: 15 residues. DNA of the CDR3: TGTGCCAGCAGTTACTCTACCCCGGGACTCGACGAGCAGTACTTC. Residues: CASSYSTPGLDEQYF.

The chain employs TRBV11-3 and TRBJ2-6, with D perhaps TRBD1 (5 bases). The CDR3 covers 14 residues. Germline lookup yields CDR1 SGHNT and CDR2 YENEEA. Trimming shortened V by 6 bases and J by 4 bases, and 10 bases separated the two germline ends. The chain's CDR3 is CASRLRQGANVLTF. DNA for the CDR3: TGTGCCAGCAGACTGCGACAGGGGGCCAACGTCCTGACTTTC.

The rearrangement links TRBV3-1 (or the pseudogene TRBV3-2) to TRBJ2-2; TRBD2 agrees at 7 bases. The CDR3 spans 14 residues. Germline V gene lookup returns CDR1 LGHDT and CDR2 YNNKEL (reference sequence). V was clipped by 7 bases and J by 7 bases; unmatched bases: 9. This chain's CDR3 is CASIGREIDGELFF. In nucleotides, the CDR3 is TGTGCCAGCATAGGGCGGGAGATTGACGGGGAGCTGTTTTTT.

The rearrangement joins TRBV7-2 to TRBJ2-1; 9 bases match TRBD1. The germline V gene has CDR1 SGHTA and CDR2 FQGNSA. The CDR3 extends over 15 amino acids. V gave up 2 bases and J gave up 5 bases; unmatched junction bases: 4. The CDR3 loop reads CASSLLGQGHNEQFF. The DNA for the CDR3 is TGTGCCAGCAGCTTACTGGGACAGGGACACAATGAGCAGTTCTTC.

The chain couples TRBV30 to TRBJ2-5; tentatively, D is TRBD1 (6 bases). Germline V gene data show CDR1 as GTSNPN and CDR2 as SVGIG (reference sequence). The V gene lost 7 bases and the J gene lost 2 bases, with 14 bases spanning the gap. The CDR3 runs to 13 residues. CDR3 sequence reads: CAYSQGSQETQYF. The CDR3 DNA reads as TGTGCCTACTCACAGGGAAGTCAAGAGACCCAGTACTTC. Supplemented by reference TRBV30 and TRBJ2-5, the full variable domain reads SQTIHQWPATLVQPVGSPLSLECTVEGTSNPNLYWYRQAAGRGLQLLFYSVGIGQISSEVPQNLSASRPQDRQFILSSKKLLLSDSGFYLCAYSQGSQETQYFGPGTRLLVL.

The chain carries TRBV9 and TRBJ1-2; possible D gene TRBD1, 6 bases. CDR3 size: 14 residues. The V end was cut by 4 bases, the J end by 5 bases, with 15 bases between. Germline V CDR1 and CDR2: SGDLS, YYNGEE. CDR3 DNA: TGTGCCAGCAGCAAAGCGGGGGGCGCTTATGGCTACACCTTC. Translated: CASSKAGGAYGYTF.

The chain employs TRBV4-3 and TRBJ2-3; 9 nucleotides line up with TRBD1. V trimming: 4 bases; J trimming: 2 bases; junction bases outside the gene matches: 10. CDR1 is LGHNA and CDR2 is YSLEER in the germline V gene. The CDR3 runs 17 residues. This CDR3 is CASSRELGTGFTDTQYF. In DNA form, the CDR3 reads TGCGCCAGCAGCCGAGAGCTCGGGACAGGGTTCACAGATACGCAGTATTTT.

This sequence joins TRBV28 and TRBJ1-2, with TRBD1 matching over 10 bases. The trim removed 3 bases at V and 4 bases at J, leaving 14 bases unmatched. Germline CDR1 reads MDHEN; CDR2 reads SYDVKM. The CDR3 has 18 residues. CDR3 region: CASSFSFLTGGGLYGYTF. The CDR3 DNA follows: TGTGCCAGCAGTTTCTCCTTCTTGACAGGGGGCGGCCTCTATGGCTACACCTTC.

V gene TRBV27 combines with J gene TRBJ2-7; TRBD2 matches at 12 bases. The CDR3 runs to 16 residues. The ends lost 3 bases at V and 0 bases at J; junction bases unmatched: 3. In germline, CDR1 is MNHEY, CDR2 SMNVEV (reference sequence). The CDR3 DNA is TGTGCCAGCAGTTTCAAGGGACTAGCGGGCTCCTACGAGCAGTACTTC. As protein: CASSFKGLAGSYEQYF.